One sample yielded the 12 T cell receptor beta chains listed below, sequenced in a study of early T cells in non-severe SARS-CoV-2 infection. Via MiXCR, TCRdb re-called the 5' RACE reads, giving one row per CDR3 protein. The sample yields around 67,000 distinct CDR3 sequences, roughly 12% seen once. Sample: whole blood. These receptors all stem from an adult who was a healthcare worker with PCR-confirmed SARS-CoV-2 infection or an uninfected control (not recorded which).

This clonotype showed up many times. The J gene is TRBJ2-7, the V gene TRBV5-6, with 7 bases aligning to TRBD1. The ends lost 3 bases at V and 5 bases at J; junction bases unmatched: 26. Germline CDR1 and CDR2: SGHDT and YYEEEE. The CDR3 contains 20 residues. CDR3 amino acids: CASSSYRGPYDYPFANEQYF. The CDR3 DNA is TGTGCCAGCAGCTCCTACAGGGGCCCCTACGACTACCCGTTTGCCAACGAGCAGTACTTC.

This clonotype was observed a handful of times. The chain links TRBV20-1 to TRBJ2-7; the match to TRBD2 covers 13 bases. The V gene end was trimmed by 3 bases and the J gene end by 1 base; junction bases not matched to a gene: 3. CDR3 size: 15 residues. CDR1 is DFQATT, CDR2 SNEGSKA, per germline (reference sequence). The CDR3 coding sequence is TGCAGTGCTAGCCGGACTAGCGGGGGATCCTACGAGCAGTACTTC. Protein sequence: CSASRTSGGSYEQYF.

This clonotype was seen many times. The chain uses TRBV12-3 or TRBV12-4 and TRBJ1-5; possible D gene TRBD1, 6 bases. V was shortened by 3 bases and J by 5 bases, with 11 bases between the two germline ends. The CDR3 loop spans 14 amino acids. CDR3 in amino acids: CASSLTGSHQPQHF. CDR3 sequence (DNA): TGTGCCAGCAGTTTGACAGGTTCCCATCAGCCCCAGCATTTT.

Many counts were recorded for this clonotype. This sequence joins TRBV27 and TRBJ2-5, with 8 bases identical to TRBD2. In germline, CDR1 is MNHEY, CDR2 SMNVEV (reference sequence). Unmatched junction bases numbered 5, after V lost 3 bases and J lost 2 bases. This CDR3 has 15 residues. The CDR3 loop reads CASSLSGSGQETQYF. CDR3 DNA sequence: TGTGCCAGCAGTTTGAGCGGGAGCGGGCAAGAGACCCAGTACTTC.

A few counts support this clonotype. The rearrangement uses TRBV5-1 and TRBJ1-1; D uncertain. The CDR3 runs to 13 residues. Deletions cut 7 bases from V and 5 bases from J, with 15 bases between. In germline, CDR1 is SGHRS, CDR2 YFSETQ. CDR3 residues: CASADVAQTEAFF. For the CDR3, the DNA is TGCGCCAGCGCCGACGTTGCGCAAACTGAAGCTTTCTTT.

Details on this clonotype: Its ends do not fully match the called genes, so a read error is possible. The J gene is TRBJ2-7, the V gene TRBV29-1, with 12 bases fitting TRBD2. The V gene's germline CDR1 is SQVTM and CDR2 ANQGSEA. CDR3 length: 14 residues. CDR3 region: CSVEGLAGIYEQYF. CDR3 DNA: TGCAGCGTCGAAGGACTAGCGGGAATATACGAGCAGTACTTC.

This clonotype was found a few times. The chain recombines TRBV4-1 with TRBJ2-3; TRBD2 aligns across 10 bases. Trimming removed 0 bases from V and 9 bases from J; junction bases left unmatched: 9. Germline V CDR1 and CDR2: MGHRA, YSYEKL. The CDR3 runs to 16 residues. The CDR3 nucleotides read TGCGCCAGCAGCCAAGATCCCGGGACTAGCGTGTTGACGCAGTATTTT. Its protein is CASSQDPGTSVLTQYF.

This clonotype was seen repeatedly, ten times or more. The chain joins TRBV4-1 to TRBJ2-7; 11 bases align to TRBD2. The CDR3 runs to 19 residues. The J segment lost 3 bases and the V segment lost 0 bases, leaving 13 bases of the junction unmatched. Germline lookup yields CDR1 MGHRA and CDR2 YSYEKL. CDR3 nucleotides: TGCGCCAGCAGCCAAGAGTCCGTCGGGCTAGCGGGGGGAAACTACGAGCAGTACTTC. It specifies CASSQESVGLAGGNYEQYF.

In this sample, this clonotype turned up a few times. J is TRBJ1-3 and V is TRBV20-1; possibly TRBD1 for D (6 bases). Trimming took 6 bases from V and 3 from J, leaving 21 bases between them. Per germline, CDR1 DFQATT and CDR2 SNEGSKA (reference sequence). The CDR3 spans 16 residues. The CDR3 coding sequence is TGCAGTGCGCGAGGAGGGGGGAGGTCCTTTGGAAACACCATATATTTT. It codes for CSARGGGRSFGNTIYF.

This clonotype was counted at least ten times. The genes are TRBV20-1 and TRBJ2-1, with D hard to call. The CDR3 runs 16 residues. Germline assignment: CDR1 DFQATT and CDR2 SNEGSKA (reference sequence). The V gene lost 5 bases and the J gene lost 2 bases, with 19 bases spanning the gap. The CDR3, as DNA: TGCAGTGCTGAACACCGACTGGAAGGGACCTACAATGAGCAGTTCTTC. Protein sequence: CSAEHRLEGTYNEQFF.

This clonotype was found many times. The chain recombines TRBV24-1 with TRBJ2-1; TRBD1 matches 8 bases. The CDR3 spans 15 residues. J lost 8 bases, V lost 4 bases, and 9 bases had no gene match. CDR1 and CDR2 (germline): KGHDR, SFDVKD. In DNA form, the CDR3 reads TGTGCCACCAGTGACACGGACAGGGTTGATGATGAGCAGTTCTTC. Translation gives CATSDTDRVDDEQFF.

This clonotype was observed a few times. The V call is TRBV19, the J call TRBJ1-5, with D possibly matching TRBD1 (5 bases). V lost 5 bases and J 10 bases, leaving 18 bases between the germline ends. This CDR3 is 14 amino acids long. CDR1 is LNHDA and CDR2 is SQIVND in the germline V gene (reference sequence). CDR3 DNA sequence: TGTGCCAGTAGTGGAGGGTGGACGGGGCGACCCCAGCATTTT. Protein: CASSGGWTGRPQHF.